Sample share makes the clone carrying this T cell receptor beta chain large. Its target is not known. As processed by the authors: The distant-metastasis classifier for papillary thyroid cancer was built from CDR3 differences across clinicopathological groups. TCRdb reanalyzed the PCR reads with MiXCR. TCRdb, not the original authors, processed these V and J calls. The sample yields about 4,300 clones, 30% to 35% seen once. The data originate from a study of metastatic and nonmetastatic thyroid tumors. Overall study results and limits: It was reported that TCR beta diversity was significantly higher in malignant thyroid tumors than benign nodules, in blood and tumor.

The CDR3 covers 13 residues. The V gene's germline CDR1 is DFQATT and CDR2 SNEGSKA (reference sequence). Germline trimming cut 1 base from V and 5 bases from J; bases unmatched to any gene: 4. Ahead of thyroid surgery, no patient had received treatment of any kind. The source material was adjacent normal tissue. This TCR was sampled from a female donor with papillary thyroid cancer or a benign thyroid nodule (not recorded which). Some clones in this sample may be carry-over from other donors' samples. The rearrangement joins TRBV20-1 to TRBJ1-1, with 7 bases fitting TRBD1. CDR3 region: CSARGGGMTEAFF. The CDR3 nucleotides read TGCAGTGCTAGAGGAGGGGGCATGACTGAAGCTTTCTTT.